Below, 20 T cell receptor beta chains from the same sample are listed, as sequenced in a study of T cells in narcolepsy. Profiled with immunoSEQ multiplex PCR; TCRdb holds only in-frame clones, not every one. Of roughly 17,000 clones in the sample, roughly 72% were seen once. Sequenced sample: CD45RA- memory CD8+ T cells from PBMCs. These receptors were taken from a human donor with narcolepsy.

The genes are TRBV2 and TRBJ1-1; TRBD1 is a possible D gene (6 bases). The V gene's germline CDR1 is SNHLY and CDR2 FYNNEI. The germline V and J ends were trimmed by 3 bases and 4 bases, with 9 bases remaining between them. The CDR3 has 13 amino acids. The chain's CDR3 is CASSEGAGTEAFF. The DNA for the CDR3 is TGTGCCAGCAGTGAGGGGGCTGGCACTGAAGCTTTCTTT. Full variable domain (outside the CDR3, taken from reference TRBV2 and TRBJ1-1): EPEVTQTPSHQVTQMGQEVILRCVPISNHLYFYWYRQILGQKVEFLVSFYNNEISEKSEIFDDQFSVERPDGSNFTLKIRSTKLEDSAMYFCASSEGAGTEAFFGQGTRLTVV.

Written as DNA, the CDR3 is TGTGCCAGCAGCCTCAGGACAGGGCCGACCTACGAGCAGTACTTC. Residues: CASSLRTGPTYEQYF. The chain links TRBV7-9 to TRBJ2-5; 8 bases fit TRBD1. Judging by the DNA end, TRBJ2-7 fits better; the J call may be wrong. This CDR3 comprises 15 residues. Looked up from germline, CDR1 is SEHNR and CDR2 is FQNEAQ (reference sequence).

In DNA form, the CDR3 reads TGTGCCAGCAGCGGTGGGACAGGCCAAGTCTACGAGCAGTACTTC. Translated: CASSGGTGQVYEQYF. The chain is built from TRBV7-9 and TRBJ2-7; TRBD1 matches at 8 bases. Losses at the gene ends were 5 bases for V and 3 bases for J; bases not matched to a gene: 9. Looked up from germline, CDR1 is SEHNR and CDR2 is FQNEAQ (reference sequence). The length of the CDR3 is 15 residues.

V and J are TRBV7-9 and TRBJ1-1; D is undetermined. The CDR3 loop spans 12 amino acids. V lost 1 base and J lost 7, with 7 bases in between. Germline values: CDR1 SEHNR, CDR2 FQNEAQ (reference sequence). The CDR3 DNA reads TGTGCCAGCAGCTTAGATGGCGTTGAAGCTTTCTTT. Translated, it gives CASSLDGVEAFF.

A few counts support this clone. The V and J genes are TRBV9 and TRBJ2-2; 11 positions agree with TRBD2. Unmatched junction bases numbered 5, after V lost 4 bases and J lost 0 bases. Germline CDR1 and CDR2: SGDLS and YYNGEE. This CDR3 comprises 17 residues. The CDR3, as DNA: TGTGCCAGCAGCTTAACGACTAGCGGGACGAACACCGGGGAGCTGTTTTTT. This sequence encodes CASSLTTSGTNTGELFF.

V is TRBV4-1 and J is TRBJ1-1; D is ambiguous. With 1 base removed from V and 7 bases from J, the gap between germline ends came to 4 bases. Germline-derived CDR1 and CDR2 are MGHRA and YSYEKL. CDR3 size: 11 residues. CDR3 in amino acids: CASSQGNEAFF. CDR3 DNA: TGCGCCAGCAGCCAAGGGAATGAAGCTTTCTTT.

The rearrangement links TRBV7-3 to TRBJ2-7; D is perhaps TRBD2 (7 bases). CDR1 SGHTA and CDR2 FQGTGA come from the germline V gene. The CDR3 runs 14 residues. V was cut by 5 bases and J by 3 bases, with 14 bases left in between. The CDR3 is CASSPLGGGYEQYF. CDR3 DNA sequence: TGTGCCAGCAGCCCCCTGGGAGGGGGCTACGAGCAGTACTTC.

This chain uses TRBV6-1 with TRBJ2-1; TRBD1 matches 11 bases. CDR3 length: 13 amino acids. V lost 4 bases, J lost 9 bases, and 2 bases stayed unmatched. Germline V gene lookup returns CDR1 MNHNS and CDR2 SASEGT. DNA of the CDR3: TGTGCCAGCAGTGGGACAGGGGGCGGTGAGCAGTTCTTC. It encodes CASSGTGGGEQFF.

The chain uses TRBV29-1 and TRBJ2-3; the match to TRBD2 covers 7 bases. Per germline, CDR1 SQVTM and CDR2 ANQGSEA. With 6 bases clipped from V and 0 bases from J, the junction kept 15 bases outside the gene matches. This CDR3 region has 17 residues. The CDR3 nucleotides read TGCAGCGTAGACGGCCTAGCGGAACGTAGTAGCACAGATACGCAGTATTTT. Translating gives CSVDGLAERSSTDTQYF.

The chain combines TRBV11-2 with TRBJ2-3; the D gene is possibly TRBD2 (5 bases). CDR1 is SGHAT and CDR2 is FQNNGV in the germline V gene. V lost 4 bases and J lost 6, with 11 bases in between. CDR3 size: 13 residues. CDR3 in amino acids: CASSSRPSDTQYF. The CDR3 region has the DNA TGTGCCAGCAGCTCCCGGCCTAGCGATACGCAGTATTTT. The full variable domain, completed using reference TRBV11-2 and TRBJ2-3, is EAGVAQSPRYKIIEKRQSVAFWCNPISGHATLYWYQQILGQGPKLLIQFQNNGVVDDSQLPKDRFSAERLKGVDSTLKIQPAKLEDSAVYLCASSSRPSDTQYFGPGTRLTVL.

As for this clone: Other DNA sequences in this sample translate to the same CDR3. The rearrangement links TRBV27 to TRBJ1-3, with TRBD1 matching over 8 bases. The CDR3 loop spans 15 amino acids. Germline CDR1 is MNHEY and CDR2 is SMNVEV (reference sequence). The V gene end was trimmed by 5 bases and the J gene end by 0 bases; junction bases not matched to a gene: 3. The CDR3 protein is CASSITGGSGNTIYF. The CDR3 nucleotides are TGTGCCAGCAGTATAACAGGGGGCTCTGGAAACACCATATATTTT.

In the case of this clone: Other nucleotide sequences from this sample produce the same CDR3. V and J are TRBV7-9 and TRBJ2-7; 8 bases agree with TRBD1. This CDR3 is built from 12 residues. The germline V gene encodes CDR1 SEHNR and CDR2 FQNEAQ (reference sequence). Trimming cost V 5 bases and J 7 bases; bases outside gene matches: 4. The CDR3 region has the DNA TGTGCCAGCAGCCAGGGGGCGGGAGAGCAGTACTTC. Protein product: CASSQGAGEQYF.

The chain recombines TRBV2 with TRBJ2-3, with TRBD2 matching over 8 bases. CDR1 is SNHLY, CDR2 FYNNEI, per germline. The CDR3 spans 15 residues. Trimming cost V 4 bases and J 6 bases; bases outside gene matches: 9. As DNA, the CDR3 is TGTGCCAGCAGTGGGGACGCGGGAGGAAGGGATACGCAGTATTTT. Translated, it gives CASSGDAGGRDTQYF.

The CDR3, as DNA: TGTGCCAGCAGTTTAACGGGACTAGACTACAATGAGCAGTTCTTC. It translates to CASSLTGLDYNEQFF. This chain joins TRBV27 and TRBJ2-1; 8 bases match TRBD2. This CDR3 contains 15 residues. Germline CDR1 MNHEY, CDR2 SMNVEV (reference sequence). The V gene end was trimmed by 2 bases and the J gene end by 3 bases; junction bases not matched to a gene: 3.

The rearrangement uses TRBV27 and TRBJ1-3; 7 nucleotides agree with TRBD1. After removal of 2 bases from V and 2 bases from J, the junction contained 3 bases not matched to a gene. CDR3 size: 15 residues. The germline V gene encodes CDR1 MNHEY and CDR2 SMNVEV (reference sequence). This CDR3 reads CASSLTGTAGNTIYF. DNA of the CDR3: TGTGCCAGCAGTTTAACCGGGACAGCTGGAAACACCATATATTTT.

The rearrangement joins TRBV4-1 to TRBJ1-1; the D is unclear. The germline gives CDR1 MGHRA, CDR2 YSYEKL. This CDR3 region has 13 residues. Deletions cut 1 base from V and 8 bases from J, with 11 bases between. CDR3 in DNA: TGCGCCAGCAGCCAAGTGGCAAACAAAGAAGCTTTCTTT. This gives the protein CASSQVANKEAFF.

The CDR3: CASSLSWGVEGYTF. The CDR3 bases are TGTGCCAGCAGCTTATCTTGGGGCGTTGAGGGCTACACCTTC. The chain carries TRBV7-3 and TRBJ1-2, with D maybe TRBD1 (5 bases). V was clipped by 2 bases and J by 8 bases, with 15 bases between them. The germline CDR1 and CDR2 sequences are SGHTA and FQGTGA. There are 14 residues in the CDR3.

The chain recombines TRBV29-1 with TRBJ2-5; 8 positions match TRBD2. The CDR3 loop spans 14 amino acids. CDR1 is SQVTM and CDR2 is ANQGSEA in the germline V gene. The junction had 8 bases not matched to a gene; V was cut back by 7 bases and J by 1 base. The CDR3 region is CSARGGLRQETQYF. The DNA of the CDR3 is TGCAGCGCCCGGGGGGGTCTTCGCCAAGAGACCCAGTACTTC.

The chain carries TRBV27 and TRBJ1-5; no clear D. V lost 5 bases to trimming and J lost 6 bases, with 17 bases between them. The CDR3 length is 15 residues. The germline CDR1 and CDR2 sequences are MNHEY and SMNVEV (reference sequence). The CDR3 reads CASSPHPGSAQPQHF. For the CDR3, the DNA is TGTGCCAGCAGTCCCCATCCGGGGTCCGCTCAGCCCCAGCATTTT.

The chain joins TRBV2 to TRBJ1-1; TRBD1 might be the D (5 bases). Germline CDR1 reads SNHLY; CDR2 reads FYNNEI. V lost 5 bases, J lost 3 bases, and 13 bases lay in between. The CDR3 is made up of 14 amino acids. In DNA, the CDR3 is TGTGCCAGCAGTCCCCAGGGAGAGCACACTGAAGCTTTCTTT. Translated, it gives CASSPQGEHTEAFF.